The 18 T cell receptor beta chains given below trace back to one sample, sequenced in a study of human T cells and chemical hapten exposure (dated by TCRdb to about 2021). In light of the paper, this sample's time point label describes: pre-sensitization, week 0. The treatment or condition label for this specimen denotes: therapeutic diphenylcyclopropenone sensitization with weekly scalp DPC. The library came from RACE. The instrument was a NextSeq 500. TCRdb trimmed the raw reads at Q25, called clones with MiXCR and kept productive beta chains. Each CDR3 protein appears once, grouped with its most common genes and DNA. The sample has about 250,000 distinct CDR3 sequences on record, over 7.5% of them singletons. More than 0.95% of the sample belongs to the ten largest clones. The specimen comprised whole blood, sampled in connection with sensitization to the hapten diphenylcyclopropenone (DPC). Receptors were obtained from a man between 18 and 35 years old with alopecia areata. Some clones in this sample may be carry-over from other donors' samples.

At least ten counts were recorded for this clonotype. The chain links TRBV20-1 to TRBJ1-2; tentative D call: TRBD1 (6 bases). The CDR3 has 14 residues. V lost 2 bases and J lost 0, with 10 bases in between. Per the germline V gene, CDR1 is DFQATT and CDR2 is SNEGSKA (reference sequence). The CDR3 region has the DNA TGCAGTGCTAGACTGGACAGAACTAACTATGGCTACACCTTC. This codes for CSARLDRTNYGYTF.

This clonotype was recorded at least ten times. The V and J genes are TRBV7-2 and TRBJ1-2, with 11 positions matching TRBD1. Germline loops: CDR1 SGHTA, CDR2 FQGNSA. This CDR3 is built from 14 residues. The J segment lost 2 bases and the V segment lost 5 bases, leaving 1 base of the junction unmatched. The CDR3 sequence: CASSRDRGNYGYTF. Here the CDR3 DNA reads TGTGCCAGCAGCCGGGACAGGGGGAACTATGGCTACACCTTC.

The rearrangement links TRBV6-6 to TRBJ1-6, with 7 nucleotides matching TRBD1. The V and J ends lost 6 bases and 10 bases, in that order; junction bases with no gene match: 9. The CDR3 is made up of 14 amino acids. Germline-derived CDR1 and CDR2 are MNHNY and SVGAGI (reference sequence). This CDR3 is CASSPGQAGSPLHF. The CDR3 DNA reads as TGTGCCAGCAGCCCAGGACAGGCGGGGTCACCCCTCCACTTT.

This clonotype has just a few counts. CDR3 sequence: CASSMSGSGNTIYF. The CDR3 bases are TGTGCCAGCAGCATGAGTGGCTCTGGAAACACCATATATTTT. V and J are TRBV9 and TRBJ1-3; D gene ambiguous. The CDR3 spans 14 residues. Germline CDR1 reads SGDLS; CDR2 reads YYNGEE. Trimming removed 4 bases at V and 0 bases at J, with 8 bases between.

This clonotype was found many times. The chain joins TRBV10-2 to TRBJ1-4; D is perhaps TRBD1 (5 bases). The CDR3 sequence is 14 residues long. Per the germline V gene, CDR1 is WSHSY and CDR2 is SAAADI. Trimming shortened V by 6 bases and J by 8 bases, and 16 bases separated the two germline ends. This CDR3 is CASRRGDTKEKLFF. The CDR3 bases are TGCGCCAGCAGGAGGGGAGACACAAAGGAAAAACTGTTTTTT.

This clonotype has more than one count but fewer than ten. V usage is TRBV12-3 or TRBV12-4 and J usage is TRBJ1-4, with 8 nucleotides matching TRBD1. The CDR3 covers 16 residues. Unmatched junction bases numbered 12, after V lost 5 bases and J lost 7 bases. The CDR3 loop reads CASSLGQGLYPEKLFF. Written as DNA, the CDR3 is TGTGCCAGCAGTCTTGGACAGGGACTTTATCCTGAAAAACTGTTTTTT.

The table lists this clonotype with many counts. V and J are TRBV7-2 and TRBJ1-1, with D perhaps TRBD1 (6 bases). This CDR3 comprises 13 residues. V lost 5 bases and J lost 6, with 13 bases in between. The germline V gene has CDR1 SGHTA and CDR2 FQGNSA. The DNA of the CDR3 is TGTGCCAGCAGCGAACAGGGATCCGCTGAAGCTTTCTTT. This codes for CASSEQGSAEAFF.

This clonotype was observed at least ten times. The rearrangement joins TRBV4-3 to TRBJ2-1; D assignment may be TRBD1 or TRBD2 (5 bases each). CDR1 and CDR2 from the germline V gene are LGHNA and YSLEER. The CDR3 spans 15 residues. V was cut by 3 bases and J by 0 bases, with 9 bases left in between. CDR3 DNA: TGCGCCAGCAGCCAGGGGGATAGCTCCTACAATGAGCAGTTCTTC. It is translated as CASSQGDSSYNEQFF.

This CDR3 reads CASSQETSGGGTQYF. For the CDR3, the DNA is TGTGCCAGCAGCCAAGAAACTAGCGGGGGTGGAACGCAGTATTTT. The gene calls are TRBV4-2 and TRBJ2-3; 11 nucleotides line up with TRBD2. The CDR3 contains 15 residues. J lost 9 bases, V lost 0 bases, and 5 bases had no gene match. CDR1 and CDR2 from the germline V gene are LGHNA and YNFKEQ.

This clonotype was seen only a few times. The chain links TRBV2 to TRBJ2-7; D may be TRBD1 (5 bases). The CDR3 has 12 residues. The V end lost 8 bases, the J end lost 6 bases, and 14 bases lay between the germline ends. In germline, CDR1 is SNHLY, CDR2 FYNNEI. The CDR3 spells CASSPGRGEQYV. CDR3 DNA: TGTGCCAGCTCCCCAGGAAGGGGCGAGCAGTACGTC.

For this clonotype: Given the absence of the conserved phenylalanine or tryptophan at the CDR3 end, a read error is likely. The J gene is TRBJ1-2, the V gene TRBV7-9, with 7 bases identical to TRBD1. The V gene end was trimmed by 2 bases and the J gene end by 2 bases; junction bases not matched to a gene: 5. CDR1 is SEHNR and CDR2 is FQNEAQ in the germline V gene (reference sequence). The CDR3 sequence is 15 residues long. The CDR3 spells CASSLSTGINYGYTL. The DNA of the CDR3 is TGTGCCAGCAGCTTATCGACAGGGATCAACTATGGCTACACCTTA.

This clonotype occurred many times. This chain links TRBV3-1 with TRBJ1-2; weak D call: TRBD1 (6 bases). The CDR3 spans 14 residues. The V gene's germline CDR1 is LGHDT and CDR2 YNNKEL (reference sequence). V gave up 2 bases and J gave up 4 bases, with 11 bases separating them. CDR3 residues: CASSQSQGLYGYTF. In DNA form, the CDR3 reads TGTGCCAGCAGCCAATCACAGGGTCTCTATGGCTACACCTTC.

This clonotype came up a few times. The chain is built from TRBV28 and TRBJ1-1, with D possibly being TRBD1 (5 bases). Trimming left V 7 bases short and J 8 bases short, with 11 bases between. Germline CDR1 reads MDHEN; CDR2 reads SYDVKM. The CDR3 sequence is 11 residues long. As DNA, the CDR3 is TGTGCCAGCACAGGGTCAGGGGAAGCTTTCTTT. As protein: CASTGSGEAFF.

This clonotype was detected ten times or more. The CDR3: CASSQTGARTFRGTEAFF. The CDR3 region has the DNA TGTGCCAGCAGCCAAACGGGGGCCCGGACATTCAGGGGCACTGAAGCTTTCTTT. The chain has TRBV4-2 and TRBJ1-1, with D perhaps matching TRBD1 (6 bases). This CDR3 contains 18 residues. V shed 2 bases and J shed 4 bases, with 23 bases lying between them. Germline CDR1 and CDR2: LGHNA and YNFKEQ.

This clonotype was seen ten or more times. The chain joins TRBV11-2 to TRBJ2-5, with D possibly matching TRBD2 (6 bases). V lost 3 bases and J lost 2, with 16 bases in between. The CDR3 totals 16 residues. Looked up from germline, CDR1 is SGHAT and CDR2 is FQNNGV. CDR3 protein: CASSFPEGLGQETQYF. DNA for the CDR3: TGTGCCAGCAGCTTCCCGGAGGGACTTGGTCAAGAGACCCAGTACTTC.

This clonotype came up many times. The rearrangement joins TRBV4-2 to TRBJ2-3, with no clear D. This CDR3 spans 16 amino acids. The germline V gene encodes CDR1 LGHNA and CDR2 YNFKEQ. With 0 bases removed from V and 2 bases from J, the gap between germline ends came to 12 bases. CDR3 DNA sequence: TGTGCCAGCAGCCAAGAACTGGCAGAAATCACAGATACGCAGTATTTT. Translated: CASSQELAEITDTQYF.

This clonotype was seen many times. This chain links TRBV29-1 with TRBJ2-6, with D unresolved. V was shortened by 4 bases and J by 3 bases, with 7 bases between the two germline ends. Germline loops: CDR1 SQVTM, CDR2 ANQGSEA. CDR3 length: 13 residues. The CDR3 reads CSVGGYGANVLTF. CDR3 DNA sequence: TGCAGCGTTGGTGGATATGGGGCCAACGTCCTGACTTTC.

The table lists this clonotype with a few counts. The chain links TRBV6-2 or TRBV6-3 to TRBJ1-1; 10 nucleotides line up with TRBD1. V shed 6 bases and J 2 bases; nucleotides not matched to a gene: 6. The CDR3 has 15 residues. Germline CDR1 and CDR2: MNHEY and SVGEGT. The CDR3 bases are TGTGCCAGCAGAAGGACAGGGGGGACCAACACTGAAGCTTTCTTT. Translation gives CASRRTGGTNTEAFF.